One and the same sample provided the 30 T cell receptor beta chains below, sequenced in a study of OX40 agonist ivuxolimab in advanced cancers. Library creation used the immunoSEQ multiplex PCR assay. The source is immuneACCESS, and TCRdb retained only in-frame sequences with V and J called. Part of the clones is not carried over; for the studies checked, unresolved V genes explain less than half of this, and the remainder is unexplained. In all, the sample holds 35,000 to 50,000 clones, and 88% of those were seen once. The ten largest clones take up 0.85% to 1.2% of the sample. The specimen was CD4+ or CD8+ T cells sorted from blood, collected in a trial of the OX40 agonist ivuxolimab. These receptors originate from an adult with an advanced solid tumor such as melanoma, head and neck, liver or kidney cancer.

The CDR3 region has the DNA TGTGCCACCAGCAAAATGCGGCTCCCTGTTGAAAAACTGTTTTTT. Protein: CATSKMRLPVEKLFF. This rearrangement joins TRBV15 to TRBJ1-4; the D is unclear. The germline V gene encodes CDR1 LNHNV and CDR2 YYDKDF (reference sequence). The germline V and J ends were trimmed by 4 bases and 7 bases, with 16 bases remaining between them. CDR3 length: 15 amino acids. The full variable domain, with the rest looked up from reference TRBV15 and TRBJ1-4, is DAMVIQNPRYQVTQFGKPVTLSCSQTLNHNVMYWYQQKSSQAPKLLFHYYDKDFNNEADTPDNFQSRRPNTSFCFLDIRSPGLGDTAMYLCATSKMRLPVEKLFFGSGTQLSVL.

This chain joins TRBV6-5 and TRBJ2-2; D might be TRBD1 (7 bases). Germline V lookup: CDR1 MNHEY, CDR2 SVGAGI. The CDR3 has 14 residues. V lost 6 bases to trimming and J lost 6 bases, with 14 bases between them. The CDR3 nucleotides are TGTGCCAGCAGCATTATCAGGGGGGCCGGGGAGCTGTTTTTT. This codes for CASSIIRGAGELFF.

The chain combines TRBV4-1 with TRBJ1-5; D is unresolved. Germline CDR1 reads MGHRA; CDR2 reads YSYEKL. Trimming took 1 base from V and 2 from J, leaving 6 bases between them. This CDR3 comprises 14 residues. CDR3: CASSQGRGNQPQHF. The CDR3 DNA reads TGCGCCAGCAGCCAAGGAAGGGGCAATCAGCCCCAGCATTTT.

Here the CDR3 reads CASSVDGTPDQPQHF. In DNA form, the CDR3 reads TGTGCCAGCAGCGTTGACGGGACACCTGATCAGCCCCAGCATTTT. The rearrangement joins TRBV9 to TRBJ1-5; the D gene is possibly TRBD1 (6 bases). The V gene lost 2 bases and the J gene lost 5 bases, with 14 bases spanning the gap. Looked up from germline, CDR1 is SGDLS and CDR2 is YYNGEE. The CDR3 contains 15 residues.

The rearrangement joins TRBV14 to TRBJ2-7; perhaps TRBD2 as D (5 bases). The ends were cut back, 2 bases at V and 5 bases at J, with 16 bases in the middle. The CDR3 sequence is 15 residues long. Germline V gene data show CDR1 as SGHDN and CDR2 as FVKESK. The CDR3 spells CASSQLGGLSHEQYF. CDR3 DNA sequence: TGTGCCAGCAGCCAATTAGGCGGGCTCAGCCACGAGCAGTACTTC.

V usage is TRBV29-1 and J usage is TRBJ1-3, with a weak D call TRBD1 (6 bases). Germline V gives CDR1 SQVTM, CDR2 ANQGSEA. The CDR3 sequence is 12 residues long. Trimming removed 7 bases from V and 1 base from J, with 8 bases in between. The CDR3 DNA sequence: TGCAGCGGGACAGTTTCTGGAAACACCATATATTTT. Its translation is CSGTVSGNTIYF.

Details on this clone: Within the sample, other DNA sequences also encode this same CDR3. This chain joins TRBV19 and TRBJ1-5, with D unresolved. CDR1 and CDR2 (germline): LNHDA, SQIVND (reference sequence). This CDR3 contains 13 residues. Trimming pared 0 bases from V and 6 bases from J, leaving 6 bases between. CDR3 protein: CASSIDLRQPQHF. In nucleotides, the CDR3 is TGTGCCAGTAGTATAGATCTGCGTCAGCCCCAGCATTTT.

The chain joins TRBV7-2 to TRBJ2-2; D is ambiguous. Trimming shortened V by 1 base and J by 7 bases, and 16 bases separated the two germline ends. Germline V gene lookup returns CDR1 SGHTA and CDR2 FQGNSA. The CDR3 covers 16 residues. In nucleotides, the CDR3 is TGTGCCAGCAGCTTAGGAGCCCCCTGGCAATTCGGGGAGCTGTTTTTT. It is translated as CASSLGAPWQFGELFF.

CDR3 DNA sequence: TGTGCCAGCAGCACCCAAGTAAGCTACAATGAGCAGTTCTTC. Protein: CASSTQVSYNEQFF. The rearrangement joins TRBV7-8 to TRBJ2-1, with D unresolved. The CDR3 extends over 14 amino acids. V lost 5 bases, J lost 3 bases, and 11 bases lay in between. The germline CDR1 and CDR2 sequences are SGHVS and FQNEAQ.

The DNA of the CDR3 is TGTGCCAGCAGCTACCGACAGGGTCTATACGAGCAGTACTTC. Its translation is CASSYRQGLYEQYF. The chain couples TRBV11-3 to TRBJ2-7; 7 nucleotides agree with TRBD1. Germline CDR1 and CDR2: SGHNT and YENEEA. The length of the CDR3 is 14 residues. V shed 4 bases, J shed 4 bases, and the junction held 7 bases outside the gene matches.

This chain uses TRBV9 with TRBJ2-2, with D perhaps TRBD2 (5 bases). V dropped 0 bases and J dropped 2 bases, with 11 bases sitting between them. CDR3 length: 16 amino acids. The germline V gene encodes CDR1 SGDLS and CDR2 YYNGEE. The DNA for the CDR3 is TGTGCCAGCAGCGTAGCCGGGAACCATAACACCGGGGAGCTGTTTTTT. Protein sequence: CASSVAGNHNTGELFF. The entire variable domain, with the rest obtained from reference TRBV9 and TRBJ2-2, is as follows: DSGVTQTPKHLITATGQRVTLRCSPRSGDLSVYWYQQSLDQGLQFLIQYYNGEERAKGNILERFSAQQFPDLHSELNLSSLELGDSALYFCASSVAGNHNTGELFFGEGSRLTVL.

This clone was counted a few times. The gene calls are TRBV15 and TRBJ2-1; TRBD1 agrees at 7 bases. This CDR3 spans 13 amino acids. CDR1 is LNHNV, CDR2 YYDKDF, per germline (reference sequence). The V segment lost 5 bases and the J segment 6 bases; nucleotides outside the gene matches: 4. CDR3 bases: TGTGCCACCAGCGCACAGGGGTCCAATGAGCAGTTCTTC. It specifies CATSAQGSNEQFF.

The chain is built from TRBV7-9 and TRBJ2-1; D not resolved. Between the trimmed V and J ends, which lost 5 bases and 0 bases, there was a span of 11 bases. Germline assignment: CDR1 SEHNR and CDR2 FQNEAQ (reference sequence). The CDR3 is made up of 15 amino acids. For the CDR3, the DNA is TGTGCCAGCAGCACCCGACAAAGCTCCTACAATGAGCAGTTCTTC. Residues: CASSTRQSSYNEQFF.

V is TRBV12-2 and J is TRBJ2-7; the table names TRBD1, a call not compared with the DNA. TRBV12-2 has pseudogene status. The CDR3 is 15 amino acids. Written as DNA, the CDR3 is TGTGCAAGTCGCTTAACTTGGACAGGGATTTACGAGCAGTACTTC. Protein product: CASRLTWTGIYEQYF.

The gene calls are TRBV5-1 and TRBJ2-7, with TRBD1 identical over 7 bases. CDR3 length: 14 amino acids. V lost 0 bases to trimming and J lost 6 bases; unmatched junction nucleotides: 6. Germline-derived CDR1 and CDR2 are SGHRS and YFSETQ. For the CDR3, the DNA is TGCGCCAGCAGCTTGGAGGGACAGTTAAGCGAGCAGTACTTC. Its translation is CASSLEGQLSEQYF.

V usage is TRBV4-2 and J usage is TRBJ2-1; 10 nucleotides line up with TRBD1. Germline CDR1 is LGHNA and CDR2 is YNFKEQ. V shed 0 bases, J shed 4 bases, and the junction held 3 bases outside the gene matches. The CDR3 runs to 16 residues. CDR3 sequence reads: CASSQDWDRGYNEQFF. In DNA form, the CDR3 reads TGTGCCAGCAGCCAAGATTGGGACAGGGGATACAATGAGCAGTTCTTC.

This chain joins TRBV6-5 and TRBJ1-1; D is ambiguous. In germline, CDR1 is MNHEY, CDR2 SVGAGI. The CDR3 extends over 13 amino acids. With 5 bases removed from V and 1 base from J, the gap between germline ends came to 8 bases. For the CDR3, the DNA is TGTGCCAGCAGTGCCCGACAGAACACTGAAGCTTTCTTT. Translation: CASSARQNTEAFF.

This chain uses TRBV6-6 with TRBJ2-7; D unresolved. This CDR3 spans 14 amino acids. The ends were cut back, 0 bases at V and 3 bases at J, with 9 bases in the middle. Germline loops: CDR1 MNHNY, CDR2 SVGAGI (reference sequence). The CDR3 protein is CASSYSPGDYEQYF. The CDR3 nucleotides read TGTGCCAGCAGTTACTCGCCCGGAGACTACGAGCAGTACTTC.

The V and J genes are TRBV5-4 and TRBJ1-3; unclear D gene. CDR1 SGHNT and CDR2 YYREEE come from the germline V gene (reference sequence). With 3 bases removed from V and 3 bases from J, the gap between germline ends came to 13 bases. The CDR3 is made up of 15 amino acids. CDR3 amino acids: CASSSIGTLGNTIYF. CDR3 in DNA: TGTGCCAGCAGCTCGATTGGTACTCTTGGAAACACCATATATTTT.

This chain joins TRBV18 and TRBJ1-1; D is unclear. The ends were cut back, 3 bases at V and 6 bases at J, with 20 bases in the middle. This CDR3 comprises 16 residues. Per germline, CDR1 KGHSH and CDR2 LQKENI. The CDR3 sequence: CASSPSPQEFRPEAFF. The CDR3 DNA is TGTGCCAGCTCACCCTCGCCCCAGGAATTTCGCCCTGAAGCTTTCTTT.

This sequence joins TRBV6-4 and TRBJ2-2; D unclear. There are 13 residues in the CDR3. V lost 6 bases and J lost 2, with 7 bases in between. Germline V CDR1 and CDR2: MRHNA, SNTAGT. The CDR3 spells CASSKENTGELFF. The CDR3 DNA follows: TGTGCCAGCAGCAAAGAAAACACCGGGGAGCTGTTTTTT.

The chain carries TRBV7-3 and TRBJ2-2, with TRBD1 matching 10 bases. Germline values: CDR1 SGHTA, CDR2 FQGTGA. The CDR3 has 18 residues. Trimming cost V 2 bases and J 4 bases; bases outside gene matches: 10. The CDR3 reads CASSLLTGGSVGTGELFF. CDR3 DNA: TGTGCCAGCAGCTTACTGACAGGGGGCTCGGTCGGCACCGGGGAGCTGTTTTTT.

CDR3 sequence (DNA): TGTGCCTGGGGGGGATTAGCGGGATCAGTCACGCAGTATTTT. Protein product: CAWGGLAGSVTQYF. The rearrangement uses TRBV30 and TRBJ2-3, with 8 bases that match TRBD2. V trimming: 5 bases; J trimming: 9 bases; junction bases outside the gene matches: 13. CDR1 is GTSNPN, CDR2 SVGIG, per germline (reference sequence). The CDR3 contains 14 residues.

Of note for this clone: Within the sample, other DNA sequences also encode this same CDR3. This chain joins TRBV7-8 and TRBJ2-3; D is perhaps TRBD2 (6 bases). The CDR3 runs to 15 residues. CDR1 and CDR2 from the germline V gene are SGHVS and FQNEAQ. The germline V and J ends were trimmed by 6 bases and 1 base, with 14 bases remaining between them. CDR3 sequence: CASRPSGTGTDTQYF. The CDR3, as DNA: TGTGCCAGCAGGCCATCGGGGACTGGCACAGATACGCAGTATTTT.

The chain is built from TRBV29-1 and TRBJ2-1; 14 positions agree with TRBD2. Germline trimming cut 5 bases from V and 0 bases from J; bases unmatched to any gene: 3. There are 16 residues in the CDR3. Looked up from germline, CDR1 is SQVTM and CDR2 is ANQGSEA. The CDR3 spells CSVTGLAGVSYNEQFF. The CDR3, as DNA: TGCAGCGTTACGGGACTAGCGGGAGTCTCCTACAATGAGCAGTTCTTC.

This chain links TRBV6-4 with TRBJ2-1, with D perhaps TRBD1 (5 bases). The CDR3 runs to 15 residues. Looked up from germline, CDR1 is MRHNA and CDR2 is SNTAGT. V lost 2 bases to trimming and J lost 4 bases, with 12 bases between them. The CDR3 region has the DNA TGTGCCAGCAGTGACGGAGCAGGGCTGTACAATGAGCAGTTCTTC. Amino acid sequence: CASSDGAGLYNEQFF.

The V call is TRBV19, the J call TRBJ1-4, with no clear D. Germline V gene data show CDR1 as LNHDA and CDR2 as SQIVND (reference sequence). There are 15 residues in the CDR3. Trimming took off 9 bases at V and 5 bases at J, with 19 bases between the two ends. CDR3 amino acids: CASRPWAEQNEKLFF. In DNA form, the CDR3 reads TGTGCCAGCCGTCCGTGGGCAGAACAGAATGAAAAACTGTTTTTT.

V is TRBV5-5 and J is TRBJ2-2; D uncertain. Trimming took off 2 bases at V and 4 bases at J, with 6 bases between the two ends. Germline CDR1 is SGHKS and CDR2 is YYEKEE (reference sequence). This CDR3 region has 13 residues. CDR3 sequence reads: CASSLGRTGELFF. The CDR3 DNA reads TGTGCCAGCAGCTTAGGACGCACCGGGGAGCTGTTTTTT.

The CDR3 protein is CASSVGSSGTYEQYF. For the CDR3, the DNA is TGTGCCAGCAGCGTAGGCAGTAGCGGGACCTACGAGCAGTACTTC. J is TRBJ2-7 and V is TRBV9; 8 bases align to TRBD2. Germline V gives CDR1 SGDLS, CDR2 YYNGEE. This CDR3 has 15 residues. The V gene end was trimmed by 0 bases and the J gene end by 2 bases; junction bases not matched to a gene: 4.

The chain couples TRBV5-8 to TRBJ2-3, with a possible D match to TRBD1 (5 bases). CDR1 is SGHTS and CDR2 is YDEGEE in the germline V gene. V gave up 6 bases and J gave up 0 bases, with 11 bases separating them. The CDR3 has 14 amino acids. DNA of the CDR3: TGTGCCAGCAAAAAGGGGTTTAGCACAGATACGCAGTATTTT. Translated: CASKKGFSTDTQYF. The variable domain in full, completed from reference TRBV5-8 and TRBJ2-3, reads EAGVTQSPTHLIKTRGQQATLRCSPISGHTSVYWYQQALGLGLQFLLWYDEGEERNRGNFPPRFSGRQFPNYSSELNVNALELEDSALYLCASKKGFSTDTQYFGPGTRLTVL.